A selection of T cell receptor beta chains follows, all from one sample in a study of shared T cell receptors in the human thymus. Profiled with immunoSEQ multiplex PCR; TCRdb holds only in-frame clones, not every one. The table includes hundreds of thousands of clones, about 80% detected once. These data were likewise used in another study, on human thymus T cells.

The source material was thymocytes. All receptors derive from a boy under three years old with a congenital heart defect. Both conserved end residues are trimmed from each CDR3. A D gene is named only where the DNA matches it firmly.

D,V,J,CDR3
.,TRBV6-1,TRBJ2-7,ASSDPRDTSYEQY
TRBD2,TRBV5-1,TRBJ2-7,ASREGLAGDYEQY
.,TRBV6-1,TRBJ1-5,ASSDYRYSNQPQH
.,TRBV6-5,TRBJ2-1,ASSPFTHNEQF
.,TRBV11-2,TRBJ2-7,ASSLDDSFSYEQY
TRBD2,TRBV19,TRBJ2-1,ASSIDPGLRGSYNEQF
TRBD1,TRBV18,TRBJ2-3,ASSPRDRLSTDTQY
.,TRBV21-1,TRBJ1-1,ASSKEGQGNTEAF
TRBD2,TRBV4-1,TRBJ2-1,ASSQVNGRRSGNEQF
.,TRBV28,TRBJ1-4,ASSGDRSTNEKLF
TRBD1,TRBV12-5,TRBJ2-3,ASGCRDRGTDTQY
TRBD1,TRBV28,TRBJ1-1,ASSTRDRITEAF